This passage covers 21 T cell receptor beta chains from one sample sequenced in a study of cytomegalovirus exposure and HLA in healthy donors. Sequencing used immunoSEQ multiplex PCR; TCRdb keeps in-frame clones, though not all of them. Of 200,000 to 250,000 clones in the sample, roughly 87% are singletons; the top ten hold 1.5% to 2.5%. The material sequenced was PBMCs. These receptors all stem from a young woman in good health and CMV-seropositive.

The J gene is TRBJ2-5, the V gene TRBV28; possible D gene TRBD2, 5 bases. The CDR3 has 13 residues. The V end was cut by 8 bases, the J end by 3 bases, with 13 bases between. CDR1 and CDR2 from the germline V gene are MDHEN and SYDVKM. CDR3 sequence (DNA): TGTGCCAGCGATGAGGGTCGAGAAGAGACCCAGTACTTC. Its protein is CASDEGREETQYF.

The genes are TRBV7-9 and TRBJ2-7; 9 nucleotides match TRBD2. This CDR3 has 16 residues. V lost 1 base to trimming and J lost 1 base; unmatched junction nucleotides: 5. Germline V gives CDR1 SEHNR, CDR2 FQNEAQ (reference sequence). CDR3 region: CASSLVSGSGSYEQYF. CDR3 DNA sequence: TGTGCCAGCAGCTTAGTTAGCGGGAGCGGGTCCTACGAGCAGTACTTC.

About this clone: A much larger clonotype is one base distant, so this may be a read error. The V and J genes are TRBV6-5 and TRBJ2-2; the match to TRBD1 covers 7 bases. Trimming at V came to 5 bases and at J to 6 bases, leaving 3 bases not matched to a gene. CDR1 is MNHEY, CDR2 SVGAGI, per germline. The CDR3 extends over 13 amino acids. DNA of the CDR3: TGTGCCAGCAGTACAGGGGACGCCGGGGAGCTGTTTTTT. It translates to CASSTGDAGELFF.

This chain connects TRBV4-1 to TRBJ2-7; maybe TRBD2 (5 bases). This CDR3 is 16 amino acids long. The germline V gene encodes CDR1 MGHRA and CDR2 YSYEKL. Trimming stripped 0 bases from V and 3 bases from J, with 15 bases between. The CDR3 coding sequence is TGCGCCAGCAGCCAAGATAGGATAGTCGGAGGCTACGAGCAGTACTTC. Amino acid sequence: CASSQDRIVGGYEQYF.

J is TRBJ2-2 and V is TRBV7-3; 7 bases agree with TRBD1. Per germline, CDR1 SGHTA and CDR2 FQGTGA. The J segment lost 2 bases and the V segment lost 7 bases, leaving 7 bases of the junction unmatched. CDR3 length: 15 residues. CDR3 sequence reads: CASTPWDSNTGELFF. Written as DNA, the CDR3 is TGTGCCAGCACCCCATGGGACAGTAACACCGGGGAGCTGTTTTTT.

A few counts support this clone. In DNA, the CDR3 is TGTGCCAGCAGCGAGTCCTACGAGCAGTACTTC. Residues: CASSESYEQYF. The chain couples TRBV7-6 to TRBJ2-7; D uncertain. Trimming left V 5 bases short and J 1 base short, with 3 bases between. The CDR3 has 11 residues. The V gene's germline CDR1 is SGHVS and CDR2 FNYEAQ. Full variable domain (remainder filled in from reference TRBV7-6 and TRBJ2-7): GAGVSQSPRYKVTKRGQDVALRCDPISGHVSLYWYRQALGQGPEFLTYFNYEAQQDKSGLPNDRFSAERPEGSISTLTIQRTEQRDSAMYRCASSESYEQYFGPGTRLTVT.

The chain joins TRBV7-8 to TRBJ1-4; D uncertain. V lost 1 base and J 8 bases, leaving 11 bases between the germline ends. Germline CDR1 reads SGHVS; CDR2 reads FQNEAQ. The CDR3 consists of 14 residues. CDR3 region: CASSLVPGDEKLFF. CDR3 nucleotide sequence: TGTGCCAGCAGCTTAGTTCCGGGTGACGAAAAACTGTTTTTT.

The genes are TRBV29-1 and TRBJ2-2, with D possibly being TRBD2 (7 bases). The CDR3 has 16 amino acids. The germline CDR1 and CDR2 sequences are SQVTM and ANQGSEA. Trimming took 0 bases from V and 7 from J, leaving 18 bases between them. CDR3 nucleotide sequence: TGCAGCGTTGAAGACCCGGGGGGCCCGAGAGTCGGGGAGCTGTTTTTT. Protein sequence: CSVEDPGGPRVGELFF.

V is TRBV6-5 and J is TRBJ2-3, with 7 bases matching TRBD2. CDR3 size: 16 residues. Germline CDR1 reads MNHEY; CDR2 reads SVGAGI. J gave up 0 bases and V 2 bases, and 5 bases lay outside the gene matches. The CDR3 here is CASSYRLATSTDTQYF. DNA of the CDR3: TGTGCCAGCAGTTACCGACTAGCCACTAGCACAGATACGCAGTATTTT.

The chain carries TRBV4-2 and TRBJ2-3; 8 nucleotides match TRBD2. This CDR3 comprises 18 residues. From germline, CDR1 is LGHNA and CDR2 YNFKEQ. V dropped 0 bases and J dropped 2; count of bases not matched to a gene: 10. The CDR3 DNA reads as TGTGCCAGCAGCCAAGATGGTCTACTAGCGGCTAACACAGATACGCAGTATTTT. Amino acid sequence: CASSQDGLLAANTDTQYF.

The gene calls are TRBV18 and TRBJ2-2, with TRBD1 identical over 10 bases. The trim removed 3 bases at V and 2 bases at J, leaving 3 bases unmatched. The CDR3 length is 16 residues. The V gene's germline CDR1 is KGHSH and CDR2 LQKENI. DNA for the CDR3: TGTGCCAGCTCACCCCGGGACAGGGGAAACACCGGGGAGCTGTTTTTT. Residues: CASSPRDRGNTGELFF.

This clone was detected once. This chain connects TRBV4-1 to TRBJ1-4; D remains ambiguous. V lost 6 bases and J 8 bases, leaving 13 bases between the germline ends. Looked up from germline, CDR1 is MGHRA and CDR2 is YSYEKL. CDR3 length equals 13 residues. Written as DNA, the CDR3 is TGCGCCAGCAGATTTCCGGGAGAGGAAAAACTGTTTTTT. Translation: CASRFPGEEKLFF.

The J gene is TRBJ1-2, the V gene TRBV7-3, with D tentatively TRBD1 (6 bases). CDR3 length: 13 residues. V was trimmed by 2 bases and J by 6 bases, leaving 10 bases between them. Looked up from germline, CDR1 is SGHTA and CDR2 is FQGTGA. The CDR3 here is CASSLGQLNGYTF. The CDR3 nucleotides are TGTGCCAGCAGCTTAGGACAGCTGAATGGCTACACCTTC.

This clone was recorded once. CDR3 protein: CASKPGDKGRLEKLFF. The CDR3 DNA is TGTGCCAGCAAACCCGGGGACAAGGGGCGACTTGAAAAACTGTTTTTT. This sequence joins TRBV28 and TRBJ1-4; TRBD1 might be the D (6 bases). Trimming removed 7 bases at V and 7 bases at J, with 22 bases between. CDR1 and CDR2 from the germline V gene are MDHEN and SYDVKM. This CDR3 has 16 amino acids.

Concerning this clone itself: Other DNA sequences in this sample translate to the same CDR3. The CDR3 nucleotides are TGTGCCAGCAGTTTAGCGGGGAACGAGCAGTACTTC. Its translation: CASSLAGNEQYF. The chain employs TRBV27 and TRBJ2-7; a possible D gene is TRBD2 (6 bases). This CDR3 region has 12 residues. The germline gives CDR1 MNHEY, CDR2 SMNVEV (reference sequence). Trimming pared 2 bases from V and 5 bases from J, leaving 7 bases between.

This sequence joins TRBV29-1 and TRBJ1-3; 7 nucleotides align to TRBD1. In germline, CDR1 is SQVTM, CDR2 ANQGSEA. This CDR3 has 14 residues. Trimming cost V 5 bases and J 1 base; bases outside gene matches: 5. CDR3: CSVRDRASGNTIYF. The CDR3 coding sequence is TGCAGCGTTAGAGACAGGGCGTCTGGAAACACCATATATTTT.

The chain is built from TRBV29-1 and TRBJ2-1, with D possibly matching TRBD1 (6 bases). Trimming left V 7 bases short and J 0 bases short, with 7 bases between. The germline V gene has CDR1 SQVTM and CDR2 ANQGSEA. The CDR3 has 12 residues. In DNA, the CDR3 is TGCAGCGACAGGGACTCCTACAATGAGCAGTTCTTC. Translated: CSDRDSYNEQFF.

The table lists this clone with a few counts. This sequence joins TRBV2 and TRBJ2-7; D is possibly TRBD1 (6 bases). The CDR3 runs 15 residues. Germline V gene data show CDR1 as SNHLY and CDR2 as FYNNEI. The V end lost 3 bases, the J end lost 3 bases, and 15 bases lay between the germline ends. The CDR3 region is CASSEGHHLLYEQYF. CDR3 coding DNA: TGTGCCAGCAGTGAGGGACACCACCTACTCTACGAGCAGTACTTC. Together with reference TRBV2 and TRBJ2-7, the CDR3 gives the full variable domain: EPEVTQTPSHQVTQMGQEVILRCVPISNHLYFYWYRQILGQKVEFLVSFYNNEISEKSEIFDDQFSVERPDGSNFTLKIRSTKLEDSAMYFCASSEGHHLLYEQYFGPGTRLTVT.

V and J are TRBV9 and TRBJ1-1; TRBD1 matches at 12 bases. The CDR3 spans 16 residues. Trimming cost V 1 base and J 2 bases; bases outside gene matches: 3. From germline, CDR1 is SGDLS and CDR2 YYNGEE. The CDR3 nucleotides are TGTGCCAGCAGCGTATGGGACAGGGGGCTCAACACTGAAGCTTTCTTT. Protein product: CASSVWDRGLNTEAFF. Based on the CDR3 plus reference TRBV9 and TRBJ1-1, the full variable domain is DSGVTQTPKHLITATGQRVTLRCSPRSGDLSVYWYQQSLDQGLQFLIQYYNGEERAKGNILERFSAQQFPDLHSELNLSSLELGDSALYFCASSVWDRGLNTEAFFGQGTRLTVV.

J is TRBJ2-7 and V is TRBV30; maybe TRBD2 (6 bases). There are 14 residues in the CDR3. V lost 3 bases to trimming and J lost 3 bases, with 15 bases between them. Germline V CDR1 and CDR2: GTSNPN, SVGIG (reference sequence). The CDR3 loop reads CAWRMGRGLYEQYF. DNA for the CDR3: TGTGCCTGGAGAATGGGGCGGGGCCTCTACGAGCAGTACTTC.

This clone appeared a few times. The V gene is TRBV7-7, the J gene TRBJ2-7; 7 bases agree with TRBD1. The CDR3 extends over 15 amino acids. Germline CDR1 and CDR2: SSHAT and FNYEAQ (reference sequence). The V and J ends lost 5 bases and 2 bases, in that order; junction bases with no gene match: 9. The CDR3 here is CASSQSPGTAYEQYF. In DNA, the CDR3 is TGTGCCAGCAGCCAATCACCCGGGACAGCCTACGAGCAGTACTTC.